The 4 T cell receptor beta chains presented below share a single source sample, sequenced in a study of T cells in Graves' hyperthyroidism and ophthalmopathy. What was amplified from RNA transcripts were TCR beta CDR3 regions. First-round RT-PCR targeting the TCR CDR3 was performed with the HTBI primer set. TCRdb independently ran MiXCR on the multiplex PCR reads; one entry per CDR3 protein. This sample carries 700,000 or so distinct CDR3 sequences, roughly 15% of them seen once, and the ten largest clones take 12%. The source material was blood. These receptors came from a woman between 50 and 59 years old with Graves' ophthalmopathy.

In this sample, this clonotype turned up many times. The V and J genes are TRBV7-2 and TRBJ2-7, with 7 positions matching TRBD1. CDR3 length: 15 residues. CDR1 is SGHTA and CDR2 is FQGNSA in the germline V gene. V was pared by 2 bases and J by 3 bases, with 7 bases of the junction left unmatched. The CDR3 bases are TGTGCCAGCAGCTTAACGAGAGGGGGCAGCTACGAGCAGTACTTC. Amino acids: CASSLTRGGSYEQYF.

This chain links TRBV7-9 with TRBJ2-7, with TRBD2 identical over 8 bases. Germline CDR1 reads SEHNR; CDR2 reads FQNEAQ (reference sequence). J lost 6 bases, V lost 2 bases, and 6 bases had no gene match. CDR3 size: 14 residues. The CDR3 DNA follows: TGTGCCAGCAGCTTACGTCGGGAGGGAGGCGAGCAGTACTTC. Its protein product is CASSLRREGGEQYF.

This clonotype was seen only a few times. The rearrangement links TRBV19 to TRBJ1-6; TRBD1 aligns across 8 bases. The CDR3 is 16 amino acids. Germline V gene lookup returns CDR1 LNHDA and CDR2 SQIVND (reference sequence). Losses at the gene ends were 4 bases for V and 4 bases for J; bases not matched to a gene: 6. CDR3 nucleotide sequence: TGTGCCAGTAGTAACGGACAGGGTCGGTATAATTCACCCCTCCACTTT. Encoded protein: CASSNGQGRYNSPLHF.

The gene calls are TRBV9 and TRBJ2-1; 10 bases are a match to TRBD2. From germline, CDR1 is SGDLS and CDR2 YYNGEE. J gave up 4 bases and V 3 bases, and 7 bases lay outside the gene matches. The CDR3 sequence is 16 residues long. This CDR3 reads CASSALAGVGYNEQFF. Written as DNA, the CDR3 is TGTGCCAGCAGCGCCCTAGCGGGAGTAGGGTACAATGAGCAGTTCTTC.